These T cell receptor beta chains were read from a single sample in a study of cytomegalovirus exposure and HLA in healthy donors. TCRdb keeps only in-frame clones here, not all; method: immunoSEQ multiplex PCR. The sample holds about 160,000 clones, 70% to 90% seen once. The sequencing input was PBMCs. All receptors derive from a man aged 18 to 29 in good health and CMV-seropositive. Each CDR3 is given with its conserved first and last residue. D genes are given only for firm matches. A row's size may be missing; if present it is once, few, many or a size class.

j_call,cdr3_length,d_call,v_call,clone_size,cdr3_aa,cdr3_nt
TRBJ2-4,16,-,TRBV7-9,-,CASSLLPGDSKNIQYF,TGTGCCAGCAGCTTACTTCCGGGAGACAGCAAAAACATTCAGTACTTC
TRBJ1-1,16,-,TRBV5-1,-,CASSLSRAPGGTEAFF,TGCGCCAGCAGCTTGTCCAGAGCCCCCGGCGGCACTGAAGCTTTCTTT
TRBJ1-1,14,TRBD1,TRBV7-9,-,CASSSRTGKVEAFF,TGTGCCAGCAGCTCCAGGACAGGAAAAGTTGAAGCTTTCTTT
TRBJ2-7,15,TRBD1,TRBV4-1,once,CASSPPGQGVHEQYF,TGCGCCAGCAGCCCTCCGGGACAGGGTGTCCACGAGCAGTACTTC
TRBJ1-4,17,-,TRBV4-3,-,CASSQDFESAFGEKLFF,TGCGCCAGCAGCCAAGATTTTGAGTCCGCTTTCGGGGAAAAACTGTTTTTT
TRBJ2-6,16,TRBD1,TRBV2,-,CASRGTGGAGANGLTF,TGTGCCAGCAGGGGGACAGGGGGCGCTGGGGCCAACGGCCTGACTTTC
TRBJ2-7,15,-,TRBV7-2,-,CASSPLDWTPGEQYF,TGTGCCAGCAGTCCTCTTGACTGGACTCCGGGCGAGCAGTACTTC
TRBJ2-3,13,-,TRBV2,-,CASRTQATDTQYF,TGTGCCAGCCGCACGCAGGCCACAGATACGCAGTATTTT
TRBJ1-1,14,-,TRBV4-3,-,CASSLRGVNTEAFF,TGCGCCAGCAGCCTTAGGGGTGTGAACACTGAAGCTTTCTTT
TRBJ1-5,15,-,TRBV2,-,CASSEQGIRDQPQHF,TGTGCCAGCAGTGAACAGGGTATTAGGGATCAGCCCCAGCATTTT
TRBJ1-1,14,TRBD1,TRBV15,few,CATSGNRGRAEAFF,TGTGCCACCAGCGGGAACAGGGGGCGGGCTGAAGCTTTCTTT
TRBJ2-3,15,TRBD2,TRBV4-1,-,CASSQQGLVDDTQYF,TGCGCCAGCAGCCAACAGGGACTAGTAGACGATACGCAGTATTTT
TRBJ1-2,15,-,TRBV15,-,CATSRDPTGNYGYTF,TGTGCCACCAGCAGAGATCCCACTGGTAACTATGGCTACACCTTC
TRBJ1-3,14,-,TRBV2,-,CASREVVFGNTTYF,TGTGCCAGCAGGGAGGTTGTCTTTGGAAACACCACATATTTT
TRBJ2-5,15,-,TRBV27,-,CASSSQQGSQETQYF,TGTGCCAGCAGTTCCCAACAGGGAAGCCAAGAGACCCAGTACTTC
TRBJ1-3,16,TRBD1,TRBV30,-,CAWSGYRGRAGNTIYF,TGTGCCTGGAGTGGCTACAGGGGGCGGGCTGGAAACACCATATATTTT
TRBJ1-1,16,TRBD1,TRBV5-4,-,CASSWGGQGASTEAFF,TGTGCCAGCAGCTGGGGAGGGCAGGGGGCGAGCACTGAAGCTTTCTTT
TRBJ2-7,13,-,TRBV6-1,-,CASKAGPYYEQYF,TGTGCCAGCAAAGCGGGCCCCTACTACGAGCAGTACTTC
TRBJ1-5,15,TRBD1,TRBV4-1,-,CASSTRQGALQPQHF,TGCGCCAGCAGCACGCGACAGGGGGCCTTGCAGCCCCAGCATTTT
TRBJ1-2,13,-,TRBV19,-,CASTRQARYGYTF,TGTGCCAGTACCAGACAGGCTCGGTATGGCTACACCTTC
TRBJ2-2,15,TRBD2,TRBV27,-,CASNLAGEYTGELFF,TGCGCCAGCAACTTAGCGGGGGAGTACACCGGGGAGCTGTTTTTT
TRBJ1-2,13,-,TRBV10-3,once,CAISVVSGNGYTF,TGTGCCATCAGTGTAGTGTCAGGGAATGGCTACACCTTC